This T cell receptor (beta chain) was observed in a study of blood T cell repertoires in COVID-19. Per germline, CDR1 DFQATT and CDR2 SNEGSKA (reference sequence). V shed 3 bases, J shed 3 bases, and the junction held 9 bases outside the gene matches. This CDR3 has 16 residues. The assay was immunoSEQ multiplex PCR, and TCRdb's table has in-frame clones only and misses some. The table shows roughly 450,000 clones, with roughly 88% occurring only once. This clone was detected once. Each participant's cohort was designated according to participant-reported clinical history. The study counted Cohort 3 donors as recovered given two negative PCRs, clearance, or symptom resolution.

The chain recombines TRBV20-1 with TRBJ2-1; 9 positions match TRBD1. The TCR was taken from a man aged 18 to 35 who had recovered from COVID-19. The sequencing sample was made of PBMCs or T cells enriched from blood (not recorded which). The CDR3 sequence: CSASTPGTGHYNEQFF. CDR3 in DNA: TGCAGTGCTAGTACGCCCGGGACAGGGCACTACAATGAGCAGTTCTTC.